These 5 T cell receptor beta chains originate from one sample sequenced in a study of blood T cell repertoires in COVID-19. Clones were read by immunoSEQ multiplex PCR, and TCRdb kept only the in-frame ones, dropping some. The sample lists over 200,000 clones; roughly 87% were seen once. The source material was peripheral blood. Receptors originate from a middle-aged man with active or convalescent COVID-19.

This rearrangement joins TRBV28 to TRBJ1-1, with 7 nucleotides matching TRBD1. The CDR3 totals 15 residues. Germline V CDR1 and CDR2: MDHEN, SYDVKM. V lost 5 bases to trimming and J lost 3 bases; unmatched junction nucleotides: 9. CDR3 nucleotides: TGTGCCAGCAGTCCGGCGACAGGGTACGACACTGAAGCTTTCTTT. Its protein is CASSPATGYDTEAFF.

The chain combines TRBV4-1 with TRBJ2-7, with TRBD1 matching over 9 bases. This CDR3 region has 16 residues. V was pared by 1 base and J by 5 bases, with 9 bases of the junction left unmatched. The germline CDR1 and CDR2 sequences are MGHRA and YSYEKL. CDR3 sequence: CASSQVVGQGPNEQYF. CDR3 sequence (DNA): TGCGCCAGCAGCCAAGTGGTGGGACAGGGTCCCAACGAGCAGTACTTC.

V is TRBV7-9 and J is TRBJ1-1; 8 bases agree with TRBD1. Germline CDR1 is SEHNR and CDR2 is FQNEAQ (reference sequence). J gave up 0 bases and V 4 bases, and 7 bases lay outside the gene matches. This CDR3 has 16 residues. The CDR3 loop reads CASSSQDRGMNTEAFF. CDR3 bases: TGTGCCAGCAGCTCCCAAGACAGGGGCATGAACACTGAAGCTTTCTTT.

This clone was seen a single time. This chain connects TRBV4-1 to TRBJ1-3; TRBD1 aligns across 8 bases. Germline CDR1 reads MGHRA; CDR2 reads YSYEKL. After removal of 1 base from V and 0 bases from J, the junction contained 14 bases not matched to a gene. The length of the CDR3 is 20 residues. In nucleotides, the CDR3 is TGCGCCAGCAGCCAAGGAATAGGGACAGGAATAATACACTCTGGAAACACCATATATTTT. It translates to CASSQGIGTGIIHSGNTIYF.

The genes are TRBV30 and TRBJ2-2; 8 positions agree with TRBD2. Trimming took 1 base from V and 4 from J; bases not matched to a gene: 5. The CDR3 has 15 residues. CDR1 GTSNPN and CDR2 SVGIG come from the germline V gene (reference sequence). The DNA for the CDR3 is TGTGCCTGGAGTGGCCTAGCGGGTGGCACCGGGGAGCTGTTTTTT. This sequence encodes CAWSGLAGGTGELFF. Using reference TRBV30 and TRBJ2-2 for the parts outside the CDR3, the full variable domain is SQTIHQWPATLVQPVGSPLSLECTVEGTSNPNLYWYRQAAGRGLQLLFYSVGIGQISSEVPQNLSASRPQDRQFILSSKKLLLSDSGFYLCAWSGLAGGTGELFFGEGSRLTVL.